Below, 14 T cell receptor beta chains from the same sample are listed, as sequenced in a study of cytomegalovirus exposure and HLA in healthy donors (dated by TCRdb to 2016 to 2017). Library preparation employed the immunoSEQ multiplex PCR assay. The multiplex PCR relied on a mix of 60 forward primers for TCR Vbeta segments and 13 reverse primers for TCR Jbeta segments. The immuneACCESS repertoire file appears here via TCRdb, limited to in-frame rearrangements. These files lack a portion of the clones; in checked studies, under half of the deficit traces to unresolved V genes, and the cause of the others is not known. For this sample there are about 160,000 clones; about 75% appear just once. Of the sample, approximately 1.4% falls within the top ten clones. Sequenced material: PBMCs. These receptor sequences come from a man between 18 and 29 years old in good health and CMV-seronegative.

This chain links TRBV28 with TRBJ2-7; TRBD2 matches 10 bases. Germline values: CDR1 MDHEN, CDR2 SYDVKM. The CDR3 is made up of 17 amino acids. Trimming at V came to 4 bases and at J to 3 bases, leaving 12 bases not matched to a gene. CDR3 in amino acids: CASSYVIAGGDDYEQYF. For the CDR3, the DNA is TGTGCCAGCAGTTATGTAATAGCGGGAGGCGACGACTACGAGCAGTACTTC.

The chain is built from TRBV7-6 and TRBJ2-3, with 7 bases lining up with TRBD1. The germline CDR1 and CDR2 sequences are SGHVS and FNYEAQ. The CDR3 runs 14 residues. J gave up 5 bases and V 2 bases, and 4 bases lay outside the gene matches. The CDR3 spells CASSLYRGGDTQYF. For the CDR3, the DNA is TGTGCCAGCAGCTTATACAGGGGTGGAGATACGCAGTATTTT.

V gene TRBV5-1 combines with J gene TRBJ2-2; D perhaps matches TRBD1 (6 bases). The CDR3 extends over 16 amino acids. In germline, CDR1 is SGHRS, CDR2 YFSETQ. V was shortened by 2 bases and J by 5 bases, with 16 bases between the two germline ends. CDR3 coding DNA: TGCGCCAGCAGCTTAACCGGGACATACGGGACCGGGGAGCTGTTTTTT. Translated: CASSLTGTYGTGELFF.

The chain employs TRBV11-2 and TRBJ2-7; TRBD1 is a possible D gene (6 bases). V lost 5 bases and J lost 3, with 20 bases in between. Germline V CDR1 and CDR2: SGHAT, FQNNGV. The CDR3 length is 16 residues. The CDR3 spells CASSPLMRDTDYEQYF. In DNA form, the CDR3 reads TGTGCCAGCAGCCCCCTTATGAGGGACACCGACTACGAGCAGTACTTC.

The chain joins TRBV25-1 to TRBJ1-1; TRBD1 matches 7 bases. Looked up from germline, CDR1 is MGHDK and CDR2 is SYGVNS. Unmatched junction bases numbered 6, after V lost 3 bases and J lost 8 bases. The CDR3 runs 13 residues. CDR3 bases: TGTGCCAGCAGTGATTGGGACAGCCCGGAAGCTTTCTTT. It encodes CASSDWDSPEAFF.

The rearrangement uses TRBV4-3 and TRBJ2-2; 8 bases agree with TRBD1. CDR3 length: 17 amino acids. The junction had 8 bases not matched to a gene; V was cut back by 0 bases and J by 5 bases. CDR1 is LGHNA and CDR2 is YSLEER in the germline V gene. The CDR3 DNA is TGCGCCAGCAGCCAAGATATTCAGGGGGCAGGAACCGGGGAGCTGTTTTTT. Encoded protein: CASSQDIQGAGTGELFF.

V and J are TRBV5-5 and TRBJ2-1, with D perhaps TRBD1 (5 bases). This CDR3 has 15 amino acids. Trimming left V 0 bases short and J 0 bases short, with 7 bases between. The V gene's germline CDR1 is SGHKS and CDR2 YYEKEE (reference sequence). DNA of the CDR3: TGTGCCAGCAGCTTGGGGGGCCTCTCCTACAATGAGCAGTTCTTC. It yields the protein CASSLGGLSYNEQFF.

The chain uses TRBV28 and TRBJ2-4; D may be TRBD1 (6 bases). The ends were cut back, 2 bases at V and 3 bases at J, with 20 bases in the middle. The CDR3 has 18 amino acids. Germline V gives CDR1 MDHEN, CDR2 SYDVKM. The DNA of the CDR3 is TGTGCCAGCAGTTTAGGGGGTGGGGGCCTTGGGGTCAAAAACATTCAGTACTTC. Translated, it gives CASSLGGGGLGVKNIQYF.

This clone was seen a single time. The V call is TRBV6-1, the J call TRBJ1-6, with D hard to call. V lost 5 bases and J 7 bases, leaving 3 bases between the germline ends. This CDR3 is 11 amino acids long. Germline CDR1 and CDR2: MNHNS and SASEGT. The CDR3 coding sequence is TGTGCCAGCAGTCGGAATTCACCCCTCCACTTT. Protein product: CASSRNSPLHF.

This clone was picked up a small number of times. V gene TRBV11-2 combines with J gene TRBJ2-1, with TRBD2 matching over 7 bases. This CDR3 comprises 16 residues. Losses at the gene ends were 5 bases for V and 5 bases for J; bases not matched to a gene: 12. Germline V gene lookup returns CDR1 SGHAT and CDR2 FQNNGV. CDR3 in amino acids: CASSPSRASGDNEQFF. The CDR3 nucleotides are TGTGCCAGCAGCCCCTCTAGGGCTAGCGGTGACAATGAGCAGTTCTTC.

This clone was recorded once. V is TRBV9 and J is TRBJ2-5; 16 bases are shared with TRBD2. Germline CDR1 and CDR2: SGDLS and YYNGEE. J gave up 5 bases and V 0 bases, and 7 bases lay outside the gene matches. The CDR3 totals 18 residues. CDR3 DNA: TGTGCCAGCAGCGTAGGAAAGGGACTAGCGGGAGGGCGGGAGACCCAGTACTTC. Translating it yields CASSVGKGLAGGRETQYF. The whole variable domain, remainder taken from reference TRBV9 and TRBJ2-5, is DSGVTQTPKHLITATGQRVTLRCSPRSGDLSVYWYQQSLDQGLQFLIQYYNGEERAKGNILERFSAQQFPDLHSELNLSSLELGDSALYFCASSVGKGLAGGRETQYFGPGTRLLVL.

The CDR3 DNA reads as TGTGCCATAGGGAAGTGGGGTCAGTTGGAGGGAGTAATCGAGCAGTACTTC. It yields the protein CAIGKWGQLEGVIEQYF. The genes are TRBV2 and TRBJ2-7; TRBD2 might be the D (6 bases). Germline CDR1 and CDR2: SNHLY and FYNNEI. Trimming took 10 bases from V and 6 from J, leaving 31 bases between them. The CDR3 is 17 amino acids.

V usage is TRBV7-2 and J usage is TRBJ2-7; the D gene is possibly TRBD2 (5 bases). The CDR3 runs to 15 residues. Germline V lookup: CDR1 SGHTA, CDR2 FQGNSA. V lost 5 bases to trimming and J lost 4 bases, with 18 bases between them. The CDR3 DNA reads TGTGCCAGCAGCCCTAGCTGGGGAAGAACGTACGAGCAGTACTTC. It specifies CASSPSWGRTYEQYF. The variable domain in full, completed from reference TRBV7-2 and TRBJ2-7, reads GAGVSQSPSNKVTEKGKDVELRCDPISGHTALYWYRQSLGQGLEFLIYFQGNSAPDKSGLPSDRFSAERTGGSVSTLTIQRTQQEDSAVYLCASSPSWGRTYEQYFGPGTRLTVT.

The CDR3 nucleotides read TGTGCCAGCAGCCCCCGCGGACAGGGGTATGAAAAACTGTTTTTT. The encoded protein is CASSPRGQGYEKLFF. The chain recombines TRBV9 with TRBJ1-4; 9 bases match TRBD1. This CDR3 comprises 15 residues. Losses at the gene ends were 4 bases for V and 6 bases for J; bases not matched to a gene: 7. Per germline, CDR1 SGDLS and CDR2 YYNGEE.